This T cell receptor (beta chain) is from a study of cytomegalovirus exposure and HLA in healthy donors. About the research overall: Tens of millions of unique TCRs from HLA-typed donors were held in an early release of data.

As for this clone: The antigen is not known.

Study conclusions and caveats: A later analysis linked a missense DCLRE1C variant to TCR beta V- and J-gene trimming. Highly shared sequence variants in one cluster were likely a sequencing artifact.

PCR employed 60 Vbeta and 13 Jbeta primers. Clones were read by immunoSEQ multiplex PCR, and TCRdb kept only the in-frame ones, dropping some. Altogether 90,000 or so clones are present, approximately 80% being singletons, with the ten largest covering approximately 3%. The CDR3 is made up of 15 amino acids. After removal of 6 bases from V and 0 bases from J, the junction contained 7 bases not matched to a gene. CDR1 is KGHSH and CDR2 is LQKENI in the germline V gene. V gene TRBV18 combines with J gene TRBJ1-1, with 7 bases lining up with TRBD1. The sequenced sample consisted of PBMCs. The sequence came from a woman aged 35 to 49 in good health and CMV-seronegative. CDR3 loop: CASSPKTGMNTEAFF. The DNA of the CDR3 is TGTGCCAGCTCGCCCAAGACAGGGATGAACACTGAAGCTTTCTTT.